Included here is one T cell receptor beta chain sequence, with context. Antigen: not known. TCRdb re-called clones from the PCR reads using MiXCR. This table holds tens of thousands of clones, under 25% found once. This specimen comes from a study of metastatic and nonmetastatic thyroid tumors. Looking at the study overall: It was across blood and tumor or nodule tissue from malignant and benign thyroid patients that repertoires were compared. Whole-study results and caveats: For both blood and tumor, malignant thyroid tumors reportedly showed significantly higher TCR beta diversity than benign nodules did.

Nobody among the patients had been given any treatment before thyroid surgery. The sequenced material came from blood. The clonotype was recovered from a male donor with papillary thyroid cancer or a benign thyroid nodule (not recorded which). Some clones in this sample may be carry-over from other donors' samples.

The CDR3 spells CASSLGVLEGYTF. DNA of the CDR3: TGTGCCAGCAGTTTGGGGGTTTTAGAGGGCTACACCTTC. This sequence joins TRBV12-3 or TRBV12-4 and TRBJ1-2, with a weak D call TRBD1 (5 bases). The CDR3 is made up of 13 amino acids. The ends were cut back, 3 bases at V and 8 bases at J, with 13 bases in the middle.